Below, 20 T cell receptor beta chains from the same sample are listed, as sequenced in a study of cytotoxic CD8 clonotypes in ibrutinib-treated CLL. Only in-frame clones appear in the TCRdb table, and some are missing; sequencing was by immunoSEQ multiplex PCR. This sample has more than 50,000 clones, with around 52% found just once. This sample comprised PBMCs, obtained after 12 months of ibrutinib treatment. Source of these receptors: a human donor with chronic lymphocytic leukemia.

J is TRBJ2-7 and V is TRBV5-4; 7 nucleotides agree with TRBD2. Looked up from germline, CDR1 is SGHNT and CDR2 is YYREEE (reference sequence). V lost 4 bases, J lost 0 bases, and 10 bases stayed unmatched. The length of the CDR3 is 16 residues. CDR3 residues: CASSGQRGGTSYEQYF. DNA for the CDR3: TGTGCCAGCAGCGGTCAGCGGGGCGGGACCTCCTACGAGCAGTACTTC.

The genes are TRBV9 and TRBJ2-2; D is perhaps TRBD1 or TRBD2 (5 bases each). Germline assignment: CDR1 SGDLS and CDR2 YYNGEE. The ends were cut back, 3 bases at V and 3 bases at J, with 12 bases in the middle. The CDR3 totals 15 residues. The DNA of the CDR3 is TGTGCCAGCAGCGCGGGACCCACGGACACCGGGGAGCTGTTTTTT. The encoded protein is CASSAGPTDTGELFF.

The V and J genes are TRBV28 and TRBJ2-5, with no clear D. Germline V CDR1 and CDR2: MDHEN, SYDVKM. The germline V and J ends were trimmed by 5 bases and 3 bases, with 7 bases remaining between them. The CDR3 runs to 12 residues. The CDR3 here is CASSPPEETQYF. For the CDR3, the DNA is TGTGCCAGCAGTCCCCCTGAAGAGACCCAGTACTTC.

The CDR3 region is CASSRQGGPGTQYF. CDR3 sequence (DNA): TGTGCCAGCAGTCGACAAGGAGGGCCAGGAACGCAGTATTTT. V and J are TRBV28 and TRBJ2-3, with a possible D match to TRBD2 (6 bases). The germline V gene encodes CDR1 MDHEN and CDR2 SYDVKM. The CDR3 has 14 amino acids. Trimming shortened V by 5 bases and J by 9 bases, and 18 bases separated the two germline ends. The full variable domain, in which reference TRBV28 and TRBJ2-3 provide the parts outside the CDR3, is DVKVTQSSRYLVKRTGEKVFLECVQDMDHENMFWYRQDPGLGLRLIYFSYDVKMKEKGDIPEGYSVSREKKERFSLILESASTNQTSMYLCASSRQGGPGTQYFGPGTRLTVL.

This clone appeared many times. The chain is built from TRBV20-1 and TRBJ2-1, with D perhaps matching TRBD1 (5 bases). The CDR3 totals 11 residues. V lost 6 bases and J lost 8, with 11 bases in between. CDR1 and CDR2 (germline): DFQATT, SNEGSKA (reference sequence). The CDR3 region has the DNA TGCAGTGCAAACAGGTACGATGAGCAGTTCTTC. It encodes CSANRYDEQFF.

This chain joins TRBV7-6 and TRBJ1-3; no firm D call. There are 14 residues in the CDR3. Trimming removed 2 bases from V and 2 bases from J, with 7 bases in between. CDR1 is SGHVS and CDR2 is FNYEAQ in the germline V gene. The CDR3 reads CASSLSLAGNTIYF. In DNA, the CDR3 is TGTGCCAGCAGCTTAAGTCTCGCTGGAAACACCATATATTTT.

This rearrangement joins TRBV7-2 to TRBJ1-5; tentative D call: TRBD1 (5 bases). Trimming removed 10 bases at V and 1 base at J, with 14 bases between. The CDR3 has 14 amino acids. Germline CDR1 SGHTA, CDR2 FQGNSA. The CDR3: CATGWAGSNQPQHF. DNA for the CDR3: TGTGCCACCGGATGGGCAGGGAGCAATCAGCCCCAGCATTTT. The variable domain in full, completed from reference TRBV7-2 and TRBJ1-5, reads GAGVSQSPSNKVTEKGKDVELRCDPISGHTALYWYRQSLGQGLEFLIYFQGNSAPDKSGLPSDRFSAERTGGSVSTLTIQRTQQEDSAVYLCATGWAGSNQPQHFGDGTRLSIL.

The chain uses TRBV29-1 and TRBJ2-3, with a weak D call TRBD2 (5 bases). The CDR3 runs to 11 residues. The V and J ends lost 7 bases and 6 bases respectively, with 11 bases between them. Germline lookup yields CDR1 SQVTM and CDR2 ANQGSEA. CDR3 amino acids: CSGGSGDTQYF. The DNA for the CDR3 is TGCAGCGGTGGGAGTGGTGATACGCAGTATTTT.

The V call is TRBV5-1, the J call TRBJ1-2; D is perhaps TRBD1 (6 bases). CDR1 and CDR2 (germline): SGHRS, YFSETQ. Trimming left V 0 bases short and J 5 bases short, with 11 bases between. The CDR3 is made up of 14 amino acids. This CDR3 reads CASSLDRVDYGYTF. In DNA, the CDR3 is TGCGCCAGCAGCTTGGACAGGGTAGATTATGGCTACACCTTC.

This clone was seen repeatedly, ten times or more. This sequence joins TRBV7-6 and TRBJ1-1; a weak D match, TRBD1 (5 bases). V was clipped by 3 bases and J by 4 bases, with 9 bases between them. There are 13 residues in the CDR3. Germline lookup yields CDR1 SGHVS and CDR2 FNYEAQ. CDR3 sequence: CASSFGDLTEAFF. The CDR3 DNA reads TGTGCCAGCAGCTTCGGGGACCTCACTGAAGCTTTCTTT.

This clone was recorded a few times. The gene calls are TRBV7-6 and TRBJ1-5, with D maybe TRBD1 (5 bases). CDR3 length equals 15 residues. Germline loops: CDR1 SGHVS, CDR2 FNYEAQ. V was shortened by 5 bases and J by 6 bases, with 17 bases between the two germline ends. For the CDR3, the DNA is TGTGCCAGCAGCGATAGGTTAGGGGCGGGTCAGCCCCAGCATTTT. It is translated as CASSDRLGAGQPQHF.

The genes are TRBV18 and TRBJ1-2; 9 positions match TRBD1. The germline V gene has CDR1 KGHSH and CDR2 LQKENI. This CDR3 is 16 amino acids long. The J segment lost 5 bases and the V segment lost 3 bases, leaving 10 bases of the junction unmatched. The CDR3 sequence is CASSPRTGAELYGYTF. For the CDR3, the DNA is TGTGCCAGCTCACCTCGGACAGGGGCCGAGCTTTATGGCTACACCTTC.

The genes are TRBV29-1 and TRBJ2-2; 9 bases line up with TRBD2. The CDR3 is 14 amino acids. The germline V gene encodes CDR1 SQVTM and CDR2 ANQGSEA. Unmatched junction bases numbered 5, after V lost 4 bases and J lost 5 bases. The CDR3 coding sequence is TGCAGCGTTGCTTTCCTAGCGGGGACCGGGGAGCTGTTTTTT. Translation: CSVAFLAGTGELFF.

The chain employs TRBV5-1 and TRBJ2-2, with 8 bases identical to TRBD2. Germline lookup yields CDR1 SGHRS and CDR2 YFSETQ. Losses at the gene ends were 0 bases for V and 4 bases for J; bases not matched to a gene: 2. The CDR3 has 15 residues. Written as DNA, the CDR3 is TGCGCCAGCAGCTTGGAACTAGCGGCCACCGGGGAGCTGTTTTTT. This gives the protein CASSLELAATGELFF.

The V and J genes are TRBV7-2 and TRBJ2-7, with D tentatively TRBD2 (5 bases). This CDR3 region has 13 residues. Looked up from germline, CDR1 is SGHTA and CDR2 is FQGNSA. V was clipped by 4 bases and J by 3 bases, with 10 bases between them. The CDR3, as DNA: TGTGCCAGCAGCTCTCGGGAACTCTACGAGCAGTACTTC. This encodes CASSSRELYEQYF.

This clone has ten or more counts. The CDR3 nucleotides are TGCGCCAGCAGCTTCGGACAGTCATCCTATGGCTACACCTTC. Protein product: CASSFGQSSYGYTF. V is TRBV5-1 and J is TRBJ1-2, with D perhaps TRBD1 (6 bases). There are 14 residues in the CDR3. Germline loops: CDR1 SGHRS, CDR2 YFSETQ. Between the trimmed V and J ends, which lost 2 bases and 4 bases, there was a span of 12 bases. The complete variable domain, with remaining parts taken from reference TRBV5-1 and TRBJ1-2, reads KAGVTQTPRYLIKTRGQQVTLSCSPISGHRSVSWYQQTPGQGLQFLFEYFSETQRNKGNFPGRFSGRQFSNSRSEMNVSTLELGDSALYLCASSFGQSSYGYTFGSGTRLTVV.

This clone was detected ten times or more. The chain joins TRBV19 to TRBJ1-1; a possible D gene is TRBD1 (5 bases). The CDR3 sequence is 16 residues long. Germline assignment: CDR1 LNHDA and CDR2 SQIVND (reference sequence). V was trimmed by 2 bases and J by 0 bases, leaving 13 bases between them. CDR3 region: CASSINPSRVNTEAFF. For the CDR3, the DNA is TGTGCCAGTAGTATAAACCCATCCAGGGTGAACACTGAAGCTTTCTTT.

A few counts support this clone. The chain uses TRBV4-2 and TRBJ2-1; maybe TRBD2 (6 bases). Germline V gives CDR1 LGHNA, CDR2 YNFKEQ. The CDR3 extends over 16 amino acids. Trimming left V 4 bases short and J 6 bases short, with 19 bases between. CDR3 loop: CASSPRGGFGGNEQFF. In DNA, the CDR3 is TGTGCCAGCAGCCCGAGAGGAGGGTTTGGGGGCAATGAGCAGTTCTTC.

V gene TRBV29-1 combines with J gene TRBJ2-1; 7 nucleotides match TRBD2. Looked up from germline, CDR1 is SQVTM and CDR2 is ANQGSEA. V trimming: 0 bases; J trimming: 5 bases; junction bases outside the gene matches: 13. The CDR3 length is 17 residues. Written as DNA, the CDR3 is TGCAGCGTTGAAGATCGTCAAGCGGGACTCCTCCACAATGAGCAGTTCTTC. Translating gives CSVEDRQAGLLHNEQFF.

The chain employs TRBV10-3 and TRBJ2-1; the match to TRBD2 covers 7 bases. CDR1 ENHRY and CDR2 SYGVKD come from the germline V gene. V dropped 2 bases and J dropped 8; count of bases not matched to a gene: 24. CDR3 length equals 20 residues. As DNA, the CDR3 is TGTGCCATCAGTGAGGAGTGGCGGAGGGCGGGGGTTACCAATCCCCATGAGCAGTTCTTC. Residues: CAISEEWRRAGVTNPHEQFF.